This TCR beta chain was sequenced in a study (dated by TCRdb to about 2015). Regarding the research as a whole: The study set out to test whether tumor-infiltrating Tregs in breast cancer get recruited from blood Tregs or are instead converted in situ from other CD4+ T cell subsets.

Receptors were amplified or captured by multiplex PCR. Sequencing took place on an Ion Torrent PGM. In the roughly 21-patient analysis, TRBV12-4/TRBJ1-2 clonotypes were amplified using adaptor-ligated barcode primers. The Ion Personal Genome Machine system was used to sequence TRBV12-4/TRBJ1-2 amplicons from the approximately 21-patient cohort. Turning to the authors' computational methods: For each of nine subset-tissue groups, sequencing data from the five patients were pooled, and the groups were compared by unsupervised clustering of TCR gene usage. The Morisita-Horn index was used to calculate repertoire similarity, with shared sequences weighted by how much each contributed to each repertoire. TCRdb cleaned the public reads at Q25 with fastp, built clones with MiXCR and kept in-frame beta chains. Rows matching on CDR3 protein sequence are summarized as one entry with the most common DNA and genes. TCRdb's processing, not the authors', yielded these V and J calls. The sample includes around 190 distinct CDR3 sequences, with 7.5% to 9.5% observed a single time. The top ten clones comprise roughly a third of the sample.

CD4+CD25+CD127-/low cells were isolated as Tregs. In a bigger cohort of under 30 breast cancer patients, the researchers sequenced just a single TRBV12-4/TRBJ1-2 rearrangement in tumor Tregs as well as in blood Treg, naive and memory CD4+ cells. Tumor tissue and lymph nodes obtained from ipsilateral axillary dissection were perfused with PBS, minced and then digested with collagenase I and hyaluronidase. A purity exceeding 90% was confirmed by FACS for the sorted cell populations. Counted from cysteine to phenylalanine, this CDR3 has 12 amino acids. Left in the record is the CDR3 DNA by itself, 36 bases read in frame from the first base. V has 7 bases trimmed and J has 8 bases trimmed; junction bases matching no gene number 7. Results the study describes overall, beyond this receptor: In terms of TCR gene usage, tumor memory CD4+ T cells clustered together with blood and lymph node memory CD4+ cells, as well as with lymph node naive CD4+ cells. The greatest overlap of tumor-infiltrating Treg TCR alpha and beta sequences was with tumor naive CD4+ T cells, followed next by blood naive CD4+ T cells. Among around 24 patients, about 12% of tumor Treg TRBV12-4/TRBJ1-2 sequences were shared with naive CD4+ cells, versus under 2% with blood Tregs or memory cells. Validation in the larger cohort was restricted to a single TCR beta V-J rearrangement rather than whole repertoires.

This clonotype is termed medium-sized (0.01 to 0.1%). Its cognate antigen has yet to be identified. No per-base quality is available; no much larger clone lies one base away. The sequence is built from TRBV12-3 or TRBV12-4 and TRBJ1-2, and 7 junction bases match TRBD1. Sequences were obtained from tumor-infiltrating Tregs sorted from the breast tumor. The origin of this receptor is a female donor with breast cancer. The DNA sequence is TGTGCCAGCACACGGGACAGCGGCGGCTACACCTTC. Its protein is CASTRDSGGYTF.